This T cell receptor beta chain comes out of a study of response to subunit inactivated influenza vaccine. This clonotype was seen more than once but under ten times. Using its own MiXCR run on the RT-PCR reads, TCRdb lists one record per CDR3 protein. The repertoire holds about 540,000 distinct CDR3 sequences, with 13% to 15% as singletons. V lost 0 bases to trimming and J lost 9 bases, with 12 bases between them. Germline CDR1 is SGHNT and CDR2 is YENEEA. The CDR3 runs 14 residues. The gene calls are TRBV11-3 and TRBJ2-1, with a tentative D call TRBD1 (5 bases). The source material was PBMCs from blood, sampled about 13 days after vaccination. The origin of this receptor is a man in his forties or fifties who received an inactivated influenza vaccine. The CDR3 DNA reads as TGTGCCAGCAGCTTAGATTTTAGGGGTGGTGAGCAGTTCTTC. It is translated as CASSLDFRGGEQFF.